A single T cell receptor beta chain is shown here with its context. Its antigen is not known. The length of the CDR3 is 17 residues. The V gene's germline CDR1 is SGDLS and CDR2 YYNGEE. The ends lost 4 bases at V and 2 bases at J; junction bases unmatched: 9. The sample comes from a study of shared clonotypes between healthy human individuals. Study-level findings and limits: Relative to memory subsets, naive subsets generally showed larger estimated richness. Clonotype sharing among donors likely depends on sequencing depth.

Division of CD4+ cells produced a CD45RA+ naive subset and a CD45RA-negative memory subset. On sorted subsets, replicate PCRs used 200 to 250 ng DNA, or 25,000 to 35,000 T cell genomes. Sequencing used immunoSEQ multiplex PCR; TCRdb keeps in-frame clones, though not all of them. There are about 330,000 clones in the sample; approximately 79% occur only once, and approximately 10% lies in the top ten. Material: memory CD4+ T cells sorted from blood. Subset: CD45RA-negative fraction. The receptor's source is a man aged 25-45 years in good health. The V and J genes are TRBV9 and TRBJ1-3; 10 bases align to TRBD1. The CDR3 here is CASSSQAGTGAGNTIYF. Here the CDR3 DNA reads TGTGCCAGCAGCTCGCAGGCCGGGACAGGGGCTGGAAACACCATATATTTT.